This TCR beta chain was sequenced for a study of blood T cell repertoires in COVID-19 (dated by TCRdb to 2018 to 2021). Regarding the research as a whole: Samples from collaborators originated in the United States, Italy and Spain and spanned both the acute and convalescent phases of COVID-19. The prospective study material was composed of cDNA or gDNA derived from T cells, B-cell-depleted T cells, or PBMCs. Subjects who had been exposed to COVID-19, were actively infected with it, or had recovered from it provided the deeply sampled blood TCRbeta repertoires that made up the dataset. A freely available public database, intended as a resource for researchers studying the immune response to SARS-CoV-2, is where the repertoires were released. Samples came from the ongoing ImmuneRACE study (first 160 participants) plus 1,254 subjects from 6 global collaborators. The sample metadata nearly always contained a de-identified subject ID, COVID-19 status, age in years and sex. Where available, HLA class I and class II types were obtained from metadata supplied by the sample provider rather than from assay-based typing. The research as a whole found: The quantity of clinical and demographic metadata differed by source and by participant and was supplied without curation.

The immunoSEQ Assay, a bias-controlled multiplex PCR, was used to amplify TCRbeta CDR3 regions from genomic DNA. As for the original processing: The number of nucleated cells in each sample was estimated by amplification of reference gene primers within the assay. To quantify the absolute abundance of each unique TCRbeta CDR3 rearrangement, sequence reads were collapsed and filtered. For each sample, productive Simpson clonality was calculated as the square root of Simpson's diversity index across productive rearrangements. TCRdb re-hosts the immuneACCESS table, in-frame sequences only. Its copies lack some clones; in the studies checked, an unresolved V gene accounts for under half of them, and the cause for the rest is not known. V and J calls and clone size come straight from that table; D and trimming were deduced from the DNA. The sample table contains 120,000 to 150,000 clones; only one count was recorded for approximately 87% of them. Of the sample, around 6.5% is held by the ten largest clones.

CDR1 and CDR2 are drawn from the germline V gene: SQVTM, ANQGSEA. The CDR3 goes from the cysteine to the phenylalanine over 14 residues. Only CDR3 DNA remains: 42 bases, in frame from the first base. At the junction V is shortened by 2 bases and J by 6 bases; bases outside the gene matches: 7. This clone was counted a single time. What this receptor recognizes is not known. Per-nucleotide qualities are absent, and no much larger clonotype sits a single base away. Whole blood was collected in K2EDTA tubes by collaborating institutions according to the institutions' own protocols. For TCRbeta analysis, collaborators shipped samples as frozen whole blood, isolated PBMCs, or DNA extracted from either of those sample types.

The rearrangement joined TRBV29-1 to TRBJ2-1, and TRBD1 aligns with 7 junction nucleotides. The source of this sequence is a man older than 75 with acute or convalescent COVID-19. The sequencing input was peripheral blood. CDR3 protein: CSVELSDRVNEQFF. The nucleotide sequence is given as TGCAGCGTTGAATTAAGTGACAGGGTCAATGAGCAGTTCTTC.